This T cell receptor (beta chain) was retrieved from a study of OX40 agonist ivuxolimab in advanced cancers. Sequencing was performed with immunoSEQ multiplex PCR; in TCRdb, only in-frame clones are kept and a portion is missing. The sample yields under 80,000 clones, 88% seen once. This specimen consisted of CD4+ or CD8+ T cells sorted from blood, obtained in a trial of the OX40 agonist ivuxolimab. This clonotype originated in an adult with an advanced solid tumor such as melanoma, head and neck, liver or kidney cancer.

In DNA form, the CDR3 reads TGCGCCAGCAGCTTGGATTCCGGACAGGGGGCTGGGGCCCAGTACTTC. Its protein is CASSLDSGQGAGAQYF. The chain has TRBV5-1 and TRBJ2-5; 11 nucleotides line up with TRBD1. From germline, CDR1 is SGHRS and CDR2 YFSETQ. CDR3 length equals 16 residues. V shed 0 bases, J shed 9 bases, and the junction held 10 bases outside the gene matches.